This TCR beta chain is drawn from a study of T cells in Graves' hyperthyroidism and ophthalmopathy. Clinicians diagnosed patients from clinical symptoms, serum thyroxine and TRAb, thyroid ultrasound and orbital computed tomography. Study-wide results and caveats: Most thyroid-expanded clonotypes above 0.001 were also found in blood.

Germline V gene data show CDR1 as MNHNS and CDR2 as SASEGT. Trimming took 1 base from V and 3 from J, leaving 7 bases between them. The CDR3 spans 14 residues. Using RNA transcripts as the source, TCR beta CDR3 regions were amplified. Initially, a first-round RT-PCR of the TCR CDR3 employed the HTBI primer set. TCRdb re-analysed the multiplex PCR reads in MiXCR, keeping a single row per CDR3 protein. The table lists fewer than 350,000 distinct CDR3 sequences, around 18% of them singletons. This clonotype was observed many times. What it binds is not known. This chain joins TRBV6-1 and TRBJ1-3; no clear D. This receptor was obtained from a woman aged 40 to 49 with Graves' ophthalmopathy. Sequencing was performed on blood. The CDR3 DNA reads as TGTGCCAGCAGTGAAGGGGCGGGTGGAAACACCATATATTTT. Amino acids: CASSEGAGGNTIYF.